This TCR beta chain was documented in a study of breast tumors, draining lymph nodes, adjacent tissues. General observations from the study: The lymph node origin of tumor T cells was framed as consistent with a hypothesis, not demonstrated.

Trimming took off 8 bases at V and 8 bases at J, with 12 bases between the two ends. This CDR3 has 10 residues. Germline loops: CDR1 SQVTM, CDR2 ANQGSEA. One entry per CDR3 protein, called by TCRdb with MiXCR from the multiplex PCR reads. Among about 200,000 distinct CDR3 sequences listed, 31% were seen once. Breast cancer patients provided tissue from their axillary draining lymph nodes. Points on this clonotype: Its target is unknown.

This rearrangement joins TRBV29-1 to TRBJ1-2; D gene ambiguous. The receptor comes from a female donor with breast cancer. Some clones in this sample may be carry-over from other donors' samples. Sequenced material: axillary lymph node tissue. CDR3 nucleotides: TGCAGCTCCGGGGAGGAAGGCTACACCTTC. Its protein product is CSSGEEGYTF.